This T cell receptor (beta chain) emerged from a study of T cells in Graves' hyperthyroidism and ophthalmopathy. Concerning this clonotype: The target antigen is unknown.

Germline V lookup: CDR1 SGHRS, CDR2 YFSETQ. The CDR3 runs to 14 residues. Between the trimmed V and J ends, which lost 4 bases and 3 bases, there was a span of 10 bases. Study-wide results and caveats: Among thyroid clonotypes expanded above 0.001, most also appeared in blood. In validation, the model predicted ophthalmopathy. These predictions came a median about 6.5 months before onset.

The study based diagnoses on clinical symptoms, serum thyroxine and TRAb, thyroid ultrasound and orbital computed tomography. The source material, RNA transcripts, was used to amplify TCR beta CDR3 regions. TCR CDR3 underwent first-round RT-PCR with the HTBI primer set. TCRdb analysed the multiplex PCR reads with MiXCR anew, one entry per CDR3 protein. The sample has 610,000 or so distinct CDR3 sequences, 35% to 55% seen once. The sequence came from a woman in her late teens or twenties with Graves' hyperthyroidism. The sequenced sample was peripheral blood or thyroid tissue (not recorded which). The chain recombines TRBV5-1 with TRBJ1-4, with D tentatively TRBD1 (5 bases). The CDR3 coding sequence is TGCGCCAGCAGCCTGGAGGGACCTAATGAAAAACTGTTTTTT. This translates into CASSLEGPNEKLFF. Combining the CDR3 with reference TRBV5-1 and TRBJ1-4 gives the whole variable domain KAGVTQTPRYLIKTRGQQVTLSCSPISGHRSVSWYQQTPGQGLQFLFEYFSETQRNKGNFPGRFSGRQFSNSRSEMNVSTLELGDSALYLCASSLEGPNEKLFFGSGTQLSVL.